These 10 T cell receptor beta chains were sequenced from one sample in a study of Ad26.COV2.S vaccination and SARS-CoV-2 variants. Treatment described: roughly 18 received Ad26.COV2.S at low or high dose, single or two shots; several received placebo; per-sample allocation not given. Vaccine and placebo recipients were sampled on day 63 after the first injection. Using immunoSEQ multiplex PCR, the repertoire was profiled, and TCRdb retains in-frame clones only, with some absent. Counted here are roughly 300,000 clones, around 88% occurring once; the ten biggest clones make up around 10%. The source was peripheral blood, collected in a trial of Ad26.COV2.S vaccine versus placebo. These receptors all come from a person between 18 and 59 years old who received the Ad26.COV2.S COVID-19 vaccine or a placebo.

The chain combines TRBV11-2 with TRBJ1-1; the D is unclear. The germline V gene encodes CDR1 SGHAT and CDR2 FQNNGV. The CDR3 is 13 residues long. V was pared by 1 base and J by 5 bases, with 8 bases between. The CDR3 protein is CASSLGGITEAFF. The CDR3 DNA is TGTGCCAGCAGCTTAGGAGGCATTACTGAAGCTTTCTTT. Drawing the rest from reference TRBV11-2 and TRBJ1-1, the complete variable domain is EAGVAQSPRYKIIEKRQSVAFWCNPISGHATLYWYQQILGQGPKLLIQFQNNGVVDDSQLPKDRFSAERLKGVDSTLKIQPAKLEDSAVYLCASSLGGITEAFFGQGTRLTVV.

This chain joins TRBV4-3 and TRBJ2-7; D may be TRBD2 (5 bases). This CDR3 is built from 14 residues. CDR1 LGHNA and CDR2 YSLEER come from the germline V gene. The V gene lost 8 bases and the J gene lost 2 bases, with 16 bases spanning the gap. The CDR3 sequence is CASSRNGETYEQYF. CDR3 in DNA: TGCGCCAGCTCACGTAACGGGGAAACCTACGAGCAGTACTTC.

In its sample, this clone was seen once. The chain employs TRBV6-2 or TRBV6-3 and TRBJ1-5, with D uncertain. This CDR3 has 15 residues. Germline CDR1 reads MNHEY; CDR2 reads SVGEGT. Between the trimmed V and J ends, which lost 2 bases and 5 bases, there was a span of 13 bases. The DNA of the CDR3 is TGTGCCAGCAGTTACGTCCGGGAGGATGATCAGCCCCAGCATTTT. Translating it yields CASSYVREDDQPQHF.

This clone was recorded once. This chain uses TRBV28 with TRBJ1-2; D is possibly TRBD1 (6 bases). Trimming took 6 bases from V and 3 from J, leaving 14 bases between them. The germline CDR1 and CDR2 sequences are MDHEN and SYDVKM. The CDR3 runs to 14 residues. CDR3 amino acids: CASSLDSLDYGYTF. For the CDR3, the DNA is TGTGCCAGCAGCCTGGACAGTTTGGACTATGGCTACACCTTC.

The gene calls are TRBV12-3 or TRBV12-4 and TRBJ1-5, with D hard to call. Trimming stripped 6 bases from V and 6 bases from J, with 12 bases between. The CDR3 length is 13 residues. Here the CDR3 reads CASSNSRGQPQHF. The DNA for the CDR3 is TGTGCCAGCAGCAACTCCCGGGGTCAGCCCCAGCATTTT.

V and J are TRBV28 and TRBJ2-7; 12 bases are a match to TRBD2. The junction had 9 bases not matched to a gene; V was cut back by 6 bases and J by 0 bases. CDR1 MDHEN and CDR2 SYDVKM come from the germline V gene. The CDR3 has 17 residues. CDR3 sequence: CASSSGLAGPSSYEQYF. The CDR3 nucleotides are TGTGCCAGCAGCTCGGGACTAGCGGGCCCCAGCTCCTACGAGCAGTACTTC. The variable domain in full, completed from reference TRBV28 and TRBJ2-7, reads DVKVTQSSRYLVKRTGEKVFLECVQDMDHENMFWYRQDPGLGLRLIYFSYDVKMKEKGDIPEGYSVSREKKERFSLILESASTNQTSMYLCASSSGLAGPSSYEQYFGPGTRLTVT.

The chain recombines TRBV7-2 with TRBJ2-4, with D perhaps given as TRBD1 or TRBD2 (7 bases each). The CDR3 has 17 amino acids. The V and J ends lost 5 bases and 0 bases respectively, with 17 bases between them. The germline V gene encodes CDR1 SGHTA and CDR2 FQGNSA. The CDR3 DNA reads TGTGCCAGCAGCAAAGGGGGCGGGGGACGAGCCAAAAACATTCAGTACTTC. Translating it yields CASSKGGGGRAKNIQYF. Supplemented by reference TRBV7-2 and TRBJ2-4, the full variable domain reads GAGVSQSPSNKVTEKGKDVELRCDPISGHTALYWYRQSLGQGLEFLIYFQGNSAPDKSGLPSDRFSAERTGGSVSTLTIQRTQQEDSAVYLCASSKGGGGRAKNIQYFGAGTRLSVL.

The chain recombines TRBV11-2 with TRBJ2-1, with D perhaps matching TRBD1 (5 bases). Trimming pared 4 bases from V and 0 bases from J, leaving 16 bases between. CDR1 and CDR2 (germline): SGHAT, FQNNGV. The CDR3 totals 17 residues. The CDR3 DNA sequence: TGTGCCAGCAGCTCCCCCGCTTGGGGCGGCTCCTACAATGAGCAGTTCTTC. Amino acid sequence: CASSSPAWGGSYNEQFF.

J is TRBJ1-4 and V is TRBV2; tentatively, D is TRBD1 (5 bases). The CDR3 has 14 amino acids. V was cut by 4 bases and J by 10 bases, with 16 bases left in between. Germline lookup yields CDR1 SNHLY and CDR2 FYNNEI. The CDR3 coding sequence is TGTGCCAGCAGTGCTGGGACTGGCGATGGAAAACTGTTTTTT. Its translation: CASSAGTGDGKLFF.

J is TRBJ2-1 and V is TRBV24-1, with 8 bases identical to TRBD1. CDR1 is KGHDR and CDR2 is SFDVKD in the germline V gene. The V segment lost 5 bases and the J segment 8 bases; nucleotides outside the gene matches: 7. CDR3 length: 14 residues. This CDR3 reads CATSVTGGADEQFF. For the CDR3, the DNA is TGTGCCACCAGTGTTACAGGGGGTGCAGATGAGCAGTTCTTC.